This T cell receptor beta chain derives from a study of regulatory T cells in long-lasting Graves disease. General study findings and limits: Public clonotype sharing was higher in persistent than newly diagnosed patients.

Germline loops: CDR1 SGHAT, CDR2 FQNNGV. There are 11 residues in the CDR3. Deletions cut 3 bases from V and 12 bases from J, with 10 bases between. As to time point: newly diagnosed GD, antithyroid drugs for less than 3 months. PBMCs provided the RNA from which the TCR library was made. Recruitment took place at an endocrinology department in Xi'an, China. In building TCR beta libraries, iRepertoire HTBI primers were used together with Arm-PCR of CDR3 regions. TCRdb used MiXCR to reprocess the multiplex PCR reads, holding one entry per CDR3 protein. Here the sample spans about 430,000 distinct CDR3 sequences, approximately 15% being singletons. The table lists this clonotype with many counts. Its antigen is as yet unknown. The sample also formed part of further work on T cells in Graves' hyperthyroidism and ophthalmopathy.

The genes are TRBV11-2 and TRBJ2-3; D tentatively reads TRBD1 or TRBD2 (5 bases each). The receptor was derived from a middle-aged woman with Graves disease. Material: peripheral blood mononuclear cells (PBMCs), obtained at new diagnosis, from a patient treated with antithyroid drugs. The CDR3 DNA follows: TGTGCCAGCAGCTTTAGGGACGTACAGTATTTT. The encoded protein is CASSFRDVQYF.